The text below deals with one T cell receptor beta chain. Researchers ran the PCR with 60 Vbeta and 13 Jbeta primers. Using immunoSEQ multiplex PCR, the repertoire was profiled, and TCRdb retains in-frame clones only, with some absent. This sample carries 140,000 to 150,000 clones, around two thirds of them seen once, and the ten largest clones take under 2.5%. The entry originates in a study of cytomegalovirus exposure and HLA in healthy donors. Sequencing was carried out using PBMCs. The sequence was collected from a woman aged 55-70 years in good health and CMV-seropositive.

The CDR3 region is CASSHRQGMNTEAFF. CDR3 DNA sequence: TGTGCCAGCAGCCACCGACAGGGGATGAACACTGAAGCTTTCTTT. The chain uses TRBV7-2 and TRBJ1-1; 8 nucleotides line up with TRBD1. V trimming: 5 bases; J trimming: 0 bases; junction bases outside the gene matches: 5. From germline, CDR1 is SGHTA and CDR2 FQGNSA. CDR3 length: 15 amino acids. Supplemented by reference TRBV7-2 and TRBJ1-1, the full variable domain reads GAGVSQSPSNKVTEKGKDVELRCDPISGHTALYWYRQSLGQGLEFLIYFQGNSAPDKSGLPSDRFSAERTGGSVSTLTIQRTQQEDSAVYLCASSHRQGMNTEAFFGQGTRLTVV.